The 29 T cell receptor beta chains below were found in one sample sequenced in a study of blood T cell repertoires in COVID-19. This table comes from immunoSEQ multiplex PCR, and its TCRdb copy is limited to in-frame clones, with some not included. The sample has about 180,000 clones; roughly 88% are singletons. The source material was PBMCs or T cells enriched from blood (not recorded which). These TCRs come from a woman in her 30s who had recovered from COVID-19.

CDR3 sequence: CARLATHEQYF. In DNA, the CDR3 is TGTGCCCGACTAGCTACCCACGAGCAGTACTTC. The chain recombines TRBV27 with TRBJ2-7, with 7 nucleotides matching TRBD2. The CDR3 extends over 11 amino acids. CDR1 MNHEY and CDR2 SMNVEV come from the germline V gene (reference sequence). V shed 11 bases and J 5 bases; nucleotides not matched to a gene: 6.

This clone was found a few times. The V and J genes are TRBV5-1 and TRBJ2-2; a weak D match, TRBD2 (6 bases). The length of the CDR3 is 14 residues. Per the germline V gene, CDR1 is SGHRS and CDR2 is YFSETQ. V gave up 5 bases and J gave up 4 bases, with 12 bases separating them. The CDR3 reads CASRVEGITGELFF. DNA for the CDR3: TGCGCCAGCAGGGTGGAGGGGATCACCGGGGAGCTGTTTTTT.

V gene TRBV10-3 combines with J gene TRBJ2-4; D call uncertain. CDR1 is ENHRY and CDR2 is SYGVKD in the germline V gene. This CDR3 comprises 14 residues. The germline V and J ends were trimmed by 3 bases and 0 bases, with 6 bases remaining between them. The CDR3 nucleotides read TGTGCCATCAGTGATCCTGTAGCCAAAAACATTCAGTACTTC. This sequence encodes CAISDPVAKNIQYF.

The J gene is TRBJ2-1, the V gene TRBV2; 8 bases line up with TRBD2. V trimming: 6 bases; J trimming: 5 bases; junction bases outside the gene matches: 6. Germline V gene lookup returns CDR1 SNHLY and CDR2 FYNNEI. The CDR3 extends over 14 amino acids. The CDR3 DNA is TGTGCCAGCAGGCCGGGACTAGGGAACAATGAGCAGTTCTTC. Translating gives CASRPGLGNNEQFF.

V is TRBV6-5 and J is TRBJ1-1, with D possibly TRBD1 on 5 matching bases. The V gene lost 8 bases and the J gene lost 6 bases, with 22 bases spanning the gap. The CDR3 covers 15 residues. Germline loops: CDR1 MNHEY, CDR2 SVGAGI. This chain's CDR3 is CASRSGTTTGAEAFF. CDR3 coding DNA: TGTGCCAGCCGTTCCGGGACTACCACCGGCGCTGAAGCTTTCTTT.

The rearrangement joins TRBV6-4 to TRBJ2-1; TRBD2 is a possible D gene (6 bases). V dropped 5 bases and J dropped 6 bases, with 17 bases sitting between them. Germline lookup yields CDR1 MRHNA and CDR2 SNTAGT. This CDR3 is built from 15 residues. The CDR3 DNA reads TGTGCCAGCAGTCCCGGGGGTAGCAAGGGCAATGAGCAGTTCTTC. It encodes CASSPGGSKGNEQFF.

This chain uses TRBV5-5 with TRBJ1-4, with TRBD1 matching 10 bases. Trimming at V came to 5 bases and at J to 5 bases, leaving 15 bases not matched to a gene. This CDR3 has 18 amino acids. Germline V gene lookup returns CDR1 SGHKS and CDR2 YYEKEE (reference sequence). This CDR3 is CASSPVRDRGHRNEKLFF. CDR3 bases: TGTGCCAGCAGTCCTGTCCGGGACAGGGGACACCGCAATGAAAAACTGTTTTTT.

This chain joins TRBV15 and TRBJ2-1; D may be TRBD2 (5 bases). CDR3 length equals 12 residues. V was shortened by 1 base and J by 8 bases, with 6 bases between the two germline ends. Germline values: CDR1 LNHNV, CDR2 YYDKDF (reference sequence). Here the CDR3 DNA reads TGTGCCACCAGCAGAGCGGGGTATGAGCAGTTCTTC. Translated, it gives CATSRAGYEQFF.

The rearrangement uses TRBV6-2 or TRBV6-3 and TRBJ1-2, with 7 bases matching TRBD1. Trimming at V came to 5 bases and at J to 4 bases, leaving 7 bases not matched to a gene. Germline CDR1 reads MNHEY; CDR2 reads SVGEGT. The CDR3 runs to 14 residues. CDR3 protein: CASSDRQGGYGYTF. The CDR3 DNA reads TGTGCCAGCAGTGACAGACAGGGAGGCTATGGCTACACCTTC.

The chain joins TRBV28 to TRBJ1-1; no clear D gene. Trimming pared 2 bases from V and 11 bases from J, leaving 15 bases between. The CDR3 sequence is 13 residues long. Per germline, CDR1 MDHEN and CDR2 SYDVKM. The CDR3: CASSLRALPGAFF. DNA for the CDR3: TGTGCCAGCAGTTTAAGGGCCCTACCGGGGGCTTTCTTT. The variable domain in full, with the rest retrieved from reference TRBV28 and TRBJ1-1, is DVKVTQSSRYLVKRTGEKVFLECVQDMDHENMFWYRQDPGLGLRLIYFSYDVKMKEKGDIPEGYSVSREKKERFSLILESASTNQTSMYLCASSLRALPGAFFGQGTRLTVV.

The sample holds one count of this clone. The gene calls are TRBV7-2 and TRBJ2-7; the match to TRBD2 covers 12 bases. CDR3 size: 15 residues. The germline V gene has CDR1 SGHTA and CDR2 FQGNSA. V lost 6 bases and J lost 0; bases outside the gene matches: 3. CDR3 region: CASRPTSGGSYEQYF. DNA of the CDR3: TGTGCCAGCAGACCGACTAGCGGGGGCTCCTACGAGCAGTACTTC.

The chain recombines TRBV27 with TRBJ2-3; 7 bases map to TRBD2. CDR1 and CDR2 from the germline V gene are MNHEY and SMNVEV (reference sequence). This CDR3 is 18 amino acids long. The V gene end was trimmed by 3 bases and the J gene end by 2 bases; junction bases not matched to a gene: 14. The CDR3: CASSFPRGEKRVTDTQYF. The CDR3 DNA is TGTGCCAGCAGTTTCCCACGGGGGGAGAAAAGGGTCACAGATACGCAGTATTTT.

J is TRBJ1-5 and V is TRBV19; 8 positions match TRBD1. Germline V gene lookup returns CDR1 LNHDA and CDR2 SQIVND (reference sequence). This CDR3 is 16 amino acids long. V shed 6 bases, J shed 1 base, and the junction held 8 bases outside the gene matches. CDR3 DNA sequence: TGTGCCAGTAGGTCTGACAGGGGCGCAAGCAATCAGCCCCAGCATTTT. Encoded protein: CASRSDRGASNQPQHF.

In regard to this clone: Other DNA sequences in the sample encode the same CDR3. The gene calls are TRBV29-1 and TRBJ2-2; possibly TRBD1 for D (5 bases). In germline, CDR1 is SQVTM, CDR2 ANQGSEA. This CDR3 contains 14 residues. Trimming left V 3 bases short and J 1 base short, with 9 bases between. CDR3 amino acids: CSVDKGLNTGELFF. The CDR3 bases are TGCAGCGTTGATAAGGGGCTGAACACCGGGGAGCTGTTTTTT.

The rearrangement links TRBV13 to TRBJ1-3; D remains ambiguous. This CDR3 has 14 amino acids. Germline assignment: CDR1 PRHDT and CDR2 FYEKMQ (reference sequence). The V and J ends lost 3 bases and 6 bases respectively, with 12 bases between them. The CDR3 DNA is TGTGCCAGCAGCTTTGGCCAGGCGCTAAACACCATATATTTT. This codes for CASSFGQALNTIYF.

The chain recombines TRBV29-1 with TRBJ1-1, with D possibly matching TRBD1 (5 bases). Germline loops: CDR1 SQVTM, CDR2 ANQGSEA. Deletions cut 0 bases from V and 3 bases from J, with 11 bases between. The CDR3 sequence is 14 residues long. CDR3 bases: TGCAGCGTTGAAGATCAGGGCGGGGACACTGAAGCTTTCTTT. Its protein is CSVEDQGGDTEAFF.

This clone has a single count. J is TRBJ1-2 and V is TRBV5-1; TRBD1 matches at 11 bases. This CDR3 has 19 amino acids. V lost 5 bases and J lost 0; bases outside the gene matches: 15. Per the germline V gene, CDR1 is SGHRS and CDR2 is YFSETQ. DNA of the CDR3: TGCGCCAGCAGGCTCACCGGGACAGGGGGTGCCCTAGCTAACTATGGCTACACCTTC. As protein: CASRLTGTGGALANYGYTF.

CDR3 in DNA: TGTGCCAGCAGCCAGACTAGCGGGAGATTCCCCGGGGAGCTGTTTTTT. Its protein product is CASSQTSGRFPGELFF. J is TRBJ2-2 and V is TRBV2; 12 nucleotides match TRBD2. Germline assignment: CDR1 SNHLY and CDR2 FYNNEI. J lost 6 bases, V lost 6 bases, and 8 bases had no gene match. The CDR3 totals 16 residues. Combining the CDR3 with reference TRBV2 and TRBJ2-2 gives the whole variable domain EPEVTQTPSHQVTQMGQEVILRCVPISNHLYFYWYRQILGQKVEFLVSFYNNEISEKSEIFDDQFSVERPDGSNFTLKIRSTKLEDSAMYFCASSQTSGRFPGELFFGEGSRLTVL.

In its sample, this clone was seen a few times. The CDR3 is CASAKTGYEQYF. The CDR3, as DNA: TGTGCCAGCGCAAAGACAGGGTACGAGCAGTACTTC. This chain uses TRBV27 with TRBJ2-7, with 7 bases matching TRBD1. V dropped 8 bases and J dropped 4; count of bases not matched to a gene: 5. The CDR3 has 12 amino acids. Looked up from germline, CDR1 is MNHEY and CDR2 is SMNVEV (reference sequence).

In its sample, this clone was seen once. The chain carries TRBV12-3 or TRBV12-4 and TRBJ2-7, with 8 nucleotides matching TRBD1. V was clipped by 2 bases and J by 6 bases; unmatched bases: 3. This CDR3 comprises 13 residues. In DNA, the CDR3 is TGTGCCAGCAGTTTATCCGACAGGGGCGAGCAGTACTTC. Translating it yields CASSLSDRGEQYF.

This clone has a handful of counts. V and J are TRBV11-2 and TRBJ2-7, with 7 bases aligning to TRBD2. Losses at the gene ends were 0 bases for V and 0 bases for J; bases not matched to a gene: 5. Per germline, CDR1 SGHAT and CDR2 FQNNGV. This CDR3 has 16 residues. The CDR3 bases are TGTGCCAGCAGCTTAGATGGGGGAGGGTCCTCCTACGAGCAGTACTTC. It encodes CASSLDGGGSSYEQYF.

The chain employs TRBV7-9 and TRBJ1-4, with D possibly TRBD1 on 5 matching bases. The CDR3 sequence is 15 residues long. V lost 1 base and J lost 2, with 8 bases in between. Germline V gene sequence: CDR1 SEHNR, CDR2 FQNEAQ (reference sequence). The CDR3 DNA sequence: TGTGCCAGCAGCTTAGGACGGGGGACTAATGAAAAACTGTTTTTT. It yields the protein CASSLGRGTNEKLFF.

V is TRBV5-1 and J is TRBJ1-1, with a weak D call TRBD1 (6 bases). The CDR3 contains 15 residues. Germline CDR1 and CDR2: SGHRS and YFSETQ. Trimming removed 2 bases from V and 3 bases from J, with 14 bases in between. The CDR3 region has the DNA TGCGCCAGCAGCTTAGCGGCAGGGGCCCACACTGAAGCTTTCTTT. Protein: CASSLAAGAHTEAFF.

V is TRBV28 and J is TRBJ1-2, with unresolved D. The germline gives CDR1 MDHEN, CDR2 SYDVKM. The CDR3 is 14 amino acids. V was trimmed by 4 bases and J by 2 bases, leaving 11 bases between them. The CDR3 DNA is TGTGCCAGCAGTTCGGGCCGGGAGAACTATGGCTACACCTTC. Protein product: CASSSGRENYGYTF.

V and J are TRBV6-6 and TRBJ1-3, with D perhaps TRBD1 (5 bases). This CDR3 contains 10 residues. Germline loops: CDR1 MNHNY, CDR2 SVGAGI (reference sequence). Deletions cut 8 bases from V and 13 bases from J, with 12 bases between. The CDR3 DNA reads TGTGCCAGCCTGGGGCAGAAGATATATTTT. Encoded protein: CASLGQKIYF.

The chain carries TRBV2 and TRBJ2-7, with TRBD1 matching 7 bases. The V segment lost 3 bases and the J segment 6 bases; nucleotides outside the gene matches: 8. CDR1 and CDR2 from the germline V gene are SNHLY and FYNNEI. The CDR3 extends over 14 amino acids. The CDR3 protein is CASSDGRQGREQYF. DNA for the CDR3: TGTGCCAGCAGTGACGGTCGACAGGGCCGCGAGCAGTACTTC.

In its sample, this clone was seen once. The rearrangement uses TRBV3-1 (or the pseudogene TRBV3-2) and TRBJ2-1; D gene unclear. Germline loops: CDR1 LGHDT, CDR2 YNNKEL (reference sequence). CDR3 size: 13 residues. V was pared by 1 base and J by 9 bases, with 10 bases between. Here the CDR3 reads CASSQGSQAEQFF. The CDR3, as DNA: TGTGCCAGCAGCCAAGGGTCGCAGGCTGAGCAGTTCTTC.

The gene calls are TRBV4-1 and TRBJ2-4; 9 bases align to TRBD1. Per the germline V gene, CDR1 is MGHRA and CDR2 is YSYEKL. The CDR3 is made up of 19 amino acids. After removal of 4 bases from V and 0 bases from J, the junction contained 13 bases not matched to a gene. The CDR3 region is CASSPGQGRWELAKNIQYF. Written as DNA, the CDR3 is TGCGCCAGCAGCCCGGGACAGGGACGGTGGGAGCTAGCCAAAAACATTCAGTACTTC.

CDR3 residues: CASVGLAKNIQYF. In DNA, the CDR3 is TGCGCCAGCGTGGGACTAGCCAAAAACATTCAGTACTTC. The rearrangement uses TRBV4-1 and TRBJ2-4, with a weak D call TRBD2 (6 bases). The CDR3 covers 13 residues. Germline-derived CDR1 and CDR2 are MGHRA and YSYEKL. The V end lost 8 bases, the J end lost 0 bases, and 8 bases lay between the germline ends.